This TCR beta chain was recovered during a study of blood T cells in healthy people across ages. Trimming pared 1 base from V and 2 bases from J, leaving 8 bases between. The V gene's germline CDR1 is DFQATT and CDR2 SNEGSKA (reference sequence). The CDR3 runs to 13 residues. Study-level points and caveats: Using unsorted PBMCs precluded a conclusive naive versus antigen-experienced comparison.

A J-beta primer mix and a sample-barcoded 5' primer were used in a second PCR of about 7 to 12 cycles. With 12 random nucleotides, a template-switch adaptor tagged each individual cDNA molecule. TCRdb recomputed calls from the 5' RACE reads with MiXCR, one row per CDR3 protein. The sample lists 950,000 to 1,200,000 distinct CDR3 sequences; under 40% were seen once. This clonotype was detected a few times. Its antigen is not known. The sample was blood. The V and J genes are TRBV20-1 and TRBJ1-2; D call uncertain. This sequence originates from a man aged 18 to 29 in good health. The CDR3 reads CSARASANYGYTF. The CDR3 nucleotides are TGCAGTGCTAGAGCCAGCGCAAACTATGGCTACACCTTC.